Here is one TCR beta chain with its context. This CDR3 is built from 23 residues. The germline CDR1 and CDR2 sequences are SGHRS and YFSETQ. The V gene lost 4 bases and the J gene lost 11 bases, with 47 bases spanning the gap. A single record per CDR3 protein comes from TCRdb applying MiXCR to the 5' RACE reads. The table has more than 600,000 distinct CDR3 sequences, roughly 18% seen once. This sample stems from a study of identical twins. These data were also filed under a second study, of T cells expressing NK-cell markers.

The source is a young woman in good health. This sequence joins TRBV5-1 and TRBJ2-3, with a tentative D call TRBD2 (6 bases). Sequenced: PBMCs. The CDR3 sequence: CASSDWVWGRETVGALNGLMQYF. The CDR3 DNA is TGCGCCAGCAGCGACTGGGTGTGGGGCCGGGAGACGGTGGGTGCCCTGAACGGTTTGATGCAGTATTTT.